This TCR beta chain came from a study of cytotoxic CD8 clonotypes in ibrutinib-treated CLL. CDR3 size: 15 residues. J was trimmed by 3 bases and V by 7 bases; bases with no gene match: 9. CDR1 is MNHNY, CDR2 SVGAGI, per germline (reference sequence). Data came from immunoSEQ multiplex PCR; TCRdb stores just in-frame clones and leaves some out. The data hold 150,000 or so clones, with around 84% observed a single time. The sample consisted of PBMCs, taken after 36 months of ibrutinib treatment. The receptor was derived from a human donor with chronic lymphocytic leukemia. This rearrangement joins TRBV6-6 to TRBJ2-4; 7 nucleotides align to TRBD2. In nucleotides, the CDR3 is TGTGCCAGCACCCCTCGGAGGGAGGGCAAAAACATTCAGTACTTC. It yields the protein CASTPRREGKNIQYF.